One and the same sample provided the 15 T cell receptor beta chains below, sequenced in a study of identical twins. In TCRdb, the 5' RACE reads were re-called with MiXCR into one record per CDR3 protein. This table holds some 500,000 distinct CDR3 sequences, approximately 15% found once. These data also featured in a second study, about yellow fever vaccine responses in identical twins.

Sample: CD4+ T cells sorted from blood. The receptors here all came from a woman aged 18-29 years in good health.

The CDR3 protein is CASSLKPWTSALQETQYF. The CDR3 nucleotides are TGTGCCAGCAGTTTAAAGCCATGGACTAGCGCCCTTCAAGAGACCCAGTACTTC. The chain has TRBV28 and TRBJ2-5, with TRBD2 matching over 9 bases. The CDR3 loop spans 18 amino acids. Germline V CDR1 and CDR2: MDHEN, SYDVKM. The junction had 12 bases not matched to a gene; V was cut back by 2 bases and J by 2 bases. The full variable domain, in which reference TRBV28 and TRBJ2-5 provide the parts outside the CDR3, is DVKVTQSSRYLVKRTGEKVFLECVQDMDHENMFWYRQDPGLGLRLIYFSYDVKMKEKGDIPEGYSVSREKKERFSLILESASTNQTSMYLCASSLKPWTSALQETQYFGPGTRLLVL.

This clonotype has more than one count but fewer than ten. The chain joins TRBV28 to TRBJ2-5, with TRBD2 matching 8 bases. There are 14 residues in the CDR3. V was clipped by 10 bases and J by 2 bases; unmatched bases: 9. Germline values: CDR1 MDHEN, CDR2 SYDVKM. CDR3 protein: CATSGGGPQETQYF. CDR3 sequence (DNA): TGTGCCACGAGTGGCGGGGGGCCGCAAGAGACCCAGTACTTC.

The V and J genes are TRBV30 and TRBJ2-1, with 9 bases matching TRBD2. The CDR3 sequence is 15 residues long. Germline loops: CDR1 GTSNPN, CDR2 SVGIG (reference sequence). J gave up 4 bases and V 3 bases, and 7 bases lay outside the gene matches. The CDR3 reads CAWRALAGRYNEQFF. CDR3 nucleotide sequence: TGTGCCTGGAGGGCCCTAGCGGGACGGTACAATGAGCAGTTCTTC.

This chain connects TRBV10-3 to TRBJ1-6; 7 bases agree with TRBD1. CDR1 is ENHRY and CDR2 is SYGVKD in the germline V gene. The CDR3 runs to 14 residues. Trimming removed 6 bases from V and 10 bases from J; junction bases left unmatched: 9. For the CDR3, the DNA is TGTGCCATCAGGGGAGGGGGCGCTGGGTCACCCCTCCACTTT. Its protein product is CAIRGGGAGSPLHF.

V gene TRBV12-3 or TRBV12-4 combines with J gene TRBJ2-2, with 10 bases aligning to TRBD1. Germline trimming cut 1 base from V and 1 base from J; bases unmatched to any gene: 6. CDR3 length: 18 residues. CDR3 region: CASSLGTGGSMNTGELFF. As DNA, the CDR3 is TGTGCCAGCAGTTTAGGGACAGGGGGTTCGATGAACACCGGGGAGCTGTTTTTT.

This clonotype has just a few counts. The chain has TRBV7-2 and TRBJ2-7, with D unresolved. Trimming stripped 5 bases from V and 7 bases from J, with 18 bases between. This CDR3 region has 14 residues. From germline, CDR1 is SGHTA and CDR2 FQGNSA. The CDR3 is CASSPQVIRSEQYF. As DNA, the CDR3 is TGTGCCAGCAGCCCCCAGGTTATAAGGAGTGAGCAGTACTTC.

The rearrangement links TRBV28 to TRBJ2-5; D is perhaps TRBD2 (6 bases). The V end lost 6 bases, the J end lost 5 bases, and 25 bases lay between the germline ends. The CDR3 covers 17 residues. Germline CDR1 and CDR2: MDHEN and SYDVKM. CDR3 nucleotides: TGTGCCAGCAGCTCCCGGAGGGGCCGACCTCAAGGGGAGACCCAGTACTTC. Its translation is CASSSRRGRPQGETQYF.

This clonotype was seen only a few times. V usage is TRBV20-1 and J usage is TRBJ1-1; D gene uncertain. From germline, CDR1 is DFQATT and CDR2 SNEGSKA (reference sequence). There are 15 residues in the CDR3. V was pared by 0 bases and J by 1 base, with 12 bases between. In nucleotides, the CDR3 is TGCAGTGCTAGAGATGCGTTGGCAAGGAACACTGAAGCTTTCTTT. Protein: CSARDALARNTEAFF.

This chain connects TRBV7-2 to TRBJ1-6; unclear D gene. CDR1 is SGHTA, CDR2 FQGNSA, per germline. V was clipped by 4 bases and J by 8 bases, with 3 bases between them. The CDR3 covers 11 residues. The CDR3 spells CASSSDSPLHF. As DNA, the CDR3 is TGTGCCAGCAGCTCCGATTCACCCCTCCACTTT.

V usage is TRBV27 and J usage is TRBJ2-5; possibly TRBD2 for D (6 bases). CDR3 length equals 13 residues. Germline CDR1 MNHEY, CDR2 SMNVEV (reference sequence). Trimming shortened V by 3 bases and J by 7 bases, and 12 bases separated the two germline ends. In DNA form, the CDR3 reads TGTGCCAGCAGTTTGTCGGGGGTGGGGACCCAGTACTTC. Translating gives CASSLSGVGTQYF.

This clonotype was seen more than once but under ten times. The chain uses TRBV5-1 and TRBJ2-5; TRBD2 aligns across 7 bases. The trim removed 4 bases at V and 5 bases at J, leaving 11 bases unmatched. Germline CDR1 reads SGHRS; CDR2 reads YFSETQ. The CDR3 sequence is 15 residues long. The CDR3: CASSLMLGGTETQYF. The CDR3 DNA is TGCGCCAGCAGCCTTATGTTGGGGGGGACCGAGACCCAGTACTTC. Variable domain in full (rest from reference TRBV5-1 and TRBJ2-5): KAGVTQTPRYLIKTRGQQVTLSCSPISGHRSVSWYQQTPGQGLQFLFEYFSETQRNKGNFPGRFSGRQFSNSRSEMNVSTLELGDSALYLCASSLMLGGTETQYFGPGTRLLVL.

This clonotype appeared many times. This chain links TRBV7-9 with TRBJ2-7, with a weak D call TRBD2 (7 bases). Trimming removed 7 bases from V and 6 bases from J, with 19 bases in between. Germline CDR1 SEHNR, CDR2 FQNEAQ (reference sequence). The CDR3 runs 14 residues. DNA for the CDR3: TGTGCCAGCACCCGTGGGGAGGGGGTAAGCGAGCAGTACTTC. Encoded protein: CASTRGEGVSEQYF. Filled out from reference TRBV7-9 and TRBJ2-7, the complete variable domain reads DTGVSQNPRHKITKRGQNVTFRCDPISEHNRLYWYRQTLGQGPEFLTYFQNEAQLEKSRLLSDRFSAERPKGSFSTLEIQRTEQGDSAMYLCASTRGEGVSEQYFGPGTRLTVT.

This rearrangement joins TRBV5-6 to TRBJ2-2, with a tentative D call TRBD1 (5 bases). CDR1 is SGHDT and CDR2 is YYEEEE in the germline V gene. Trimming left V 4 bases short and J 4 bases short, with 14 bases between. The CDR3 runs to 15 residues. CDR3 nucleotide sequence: TGTGCCAGCAGCGAAACAGGACAAGCCACCGGGGAGCTGTTTTTT. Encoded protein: CASSETGQATGELFF. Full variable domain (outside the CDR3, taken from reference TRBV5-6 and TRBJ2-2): DAGVTQSPTHLIKTRGQQVTLRCSPKSGHDTVSWYQQALGQGPQFIFQYYEEEERQRGNFPDRFSGHQFPNYSSELNVNALLLGDSALYLCASSETGQATGELFFGEGSRLTVL.

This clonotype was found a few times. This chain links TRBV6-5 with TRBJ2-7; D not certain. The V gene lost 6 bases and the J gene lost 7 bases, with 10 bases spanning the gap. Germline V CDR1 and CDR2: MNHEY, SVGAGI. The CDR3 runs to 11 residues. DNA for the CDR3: TGTGCCAGCAGCCGAATAGGGGAGCAGTACTTC. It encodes CASSRIGEQYF.

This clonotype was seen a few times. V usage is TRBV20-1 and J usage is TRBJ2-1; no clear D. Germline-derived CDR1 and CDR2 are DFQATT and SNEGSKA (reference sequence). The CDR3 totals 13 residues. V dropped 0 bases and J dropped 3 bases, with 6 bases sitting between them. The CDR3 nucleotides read TGCAGTGCTAGAGATATGGGCTACAATGAGCAGTTCTTC. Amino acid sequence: CSARDMGYNEQFF.